The rows below give T cell receptor beta chains drawn from one sample of a study of CD8 T cells in Susac syndrome. A single record per CDR3 protein comes from TCRdb applying MiXCR to the immunoSEQ multiplex PCR reads. The sample consists of roughly 88,000 distinct CDR3 sequences, approximately 96% of them appearing once. What was sequenced was CD8+ T cells from PBMCs. The receptors originated from a human donor with Susac syndrome. Each CDR3 is given with its conserved first and last residue. The D gene is left open where the match is weak. Where a row states a size, it is once, few, many or the class of an expanded clone; other rows omit it.

v_call: TRBV19
clone_size: -
d_call: TRBD1
j_call: TRBJ1-5
cdr3_nt: TGTGCCAGTAGTGCACAGGGGGCAAGCAATCAGCCCCAGCATTTT
cdr3_aa: CASSAQGASNQPQHF

v_call: TRBV12-3/TRBV12-4
clone_size: -
d_call: -
j_call: TRBJ1-1
cdr3_nt: TGTGCCAGCAGTTTTTTTGGGGGGAGGGATTTAGAAGCTTTCTTT
cdr3_aa: CASSFFGGRDLEAFF

v_call: TRBV28
clone_size: once
d_call: TRBD2
j_call: TRBJ2-1
cdr3_nt: TGTGCCAGCAGCCTTAGCGGGAACCCGTACAATGAGCAGTTCTTC
cdr3_aa: CASSLSGNPYNEQFF

v_call: TRBV20-1
clone_size: -
d_call: TRBD1
j_call: TRBJ1-2
cdr3_nt: TGCAGTGCTAGAGTAGGGGCGGGACAGGGGAACTATGGCTACACCTTC
cdr3_aa: CSARVGAGQGNYGYTF

v_call: TRBV5-1
clone_size: -
d_call: TRBD1
j_call: TRBJ2-5
cdr3_nt: TGCGCCAGCAGCTTGGTTGGGACAGGCTTCGGGGAGACCCAGTACTTC
cdr3_aa: CASSLVGTGFGETQYF

v_call: TRBV7-9
clone_size: -
d_call: TRBD2
j_call: TRBJ2-7
cdr3_nt: TGTGCCAGCAGCTACCAGATCAGGACTAGCGGGATCGACGAGCAGTACTTC
cdr3_aa: CASSYQIRTSGIDEQYF

v_call: TRBV25-1
clone_size: -
d_call: -
j_call: TRBJ2-1
cdr3_nt: TGTGCCAGCAGTGAACAGAACCCCTACAATGAGCAGTTCTTC
cdr3_aa: CASSEQNPYNEQFF

v_call: TRBV13
clone_size: -
d_call: -
j_call: TRBJ2-5
cdr3_nt: TGTGCCAGCAGCTCCCGACTAGTTGAAGAGACCCAGTACTTC
cdr3_aa: CASSSRLVEETQYF

v_call: TRBV10-2
clone_size: -
d_call: TRBD1
j_call: TRBJ2-3
cdr3_nt: TGCGCCAGCCGGAGAGGGGGCTTTGAAGATACGCAGTATTTT
cdr3_aa: CASRRGGFEDTQYF

v_call: TRBV13
clone_size: -
d_call: TRBD2
j_call: TRBJ2-7
cdr3_nt: TGTGCCAGCAGCCCCGGGGGGTTGGACGAGCAGTACTTC
cdr3_aa: CASSPGGLDEQYF